The 23 T cell receptor beta chains in this list originate from one sample, sequenced in a study of T cell responses to AZD1222 COVID-19 vaccine. The table came from immunoSEQ multiplex PCR; TCRdb's copy has only in-frame clones and leaves some out. The sample contains some 200,000 clones, approximately 90% of which appear only once. The sample in question was peripheral blood, obtained 28 days after the second AZD1222 dose. These receptors were obtained from an adult who received the AZD1222 COVID-19 vaccine.

The V gene is TRBV19, the J gene TRBJ2-7, with D perhaps matching TRBD2 (5 bases). Trimming cost V 4 bases and J 6 bases, with 16 bases left between them. Germline CDR1 reads LNHDA; CDR2 reads SQIVND (reference sequence). This CDR3 comprises 14 residues. The CDR3 sequence: CASSRSTRTREQYF. The DNA for the CDR3 is TGTGCCAGTAGTAGATCGACGCGGACTCGCGAGCAGTACTTC.

The rearrangement joins TRBV29-1 to TRBJ2-1; TRBD1 is a possible D gene (6 bases). Trimming left V 1 base short and J 0 bases short, with 13 bases between. This CDR3 region has 16 residues. The germline gives CDR1 SQVTM, CDR2 ANQGSEA. The CDR3, as DNA: TGCAGCGTTGAAGGGGGGCGGCTTAGCTCCTACAATGAGCAGTTCTTC. It specifies CSVEGGRLSSYNEQFF.

The chain is built from TRBV7-3 and TRBJ2-6; D remains unclear. V lost 2 bases and J lost 1, with 6 bases in between. Germline V gives CDR1 SGHTA, CDR2 FQGTGA. The CDR3 runs to 15 residues. In DNA, the CDR3 is TGTGCCAGCAGCTTATCTATGTCTGGGGCCAACGTCCTGACTTTC. Translating it yields CASSLSMSGANVLTF.

The count of this clone is one. The chain recombines TRBV3-1 (or the pseudogene TRBV3-2) with TRBJ1-2, with a tentative D call TRBD1 (5 bases). CDR3 length equals 17 residues. The germline V gene has CDR1 LGHDT and CDR2 YNNKEL (reference sequence). V was clipped by 4 bases and J by 7 bases, with 25 bases between them. The CDR3 is CASSLAGARAGVGGYTF. DNA of the CDR3: TGTGCCAGCAGCCTAGCCGGGGCCAGGGCAGGTGTAGGTGGCTACACCTTC.

The chain uses TRBV5-1 and TRBJ2-1; 9 bases are shared with TRBD2. The CDR3 contains 15 residues. Germline assignment: CDR1 SGHRS and CDR2 YFSETQ. Unmatched junction bases numbered 2, after V lost 2 bases and J lost 2 bases. The CDR3 protein is CASSFLAGPYNEQFF. In nucleotides, the CDR3 is TGCGCCAGCAGCTTTCTAGCGGGACCCTACAATGAGCAGTTCTTC.

V is TRBV7-9 and J is TRBJ1-4, with 9 positions matching TRBD1. With 3 bases clipped from V and 7 bases from J, the junction kept 3 bases outside the gene matches. Germline values: CDR1 SEHNR, CDR2 FQNEAQ (reference sequence). The CDR3 covers 14 residues. The CDR3 loop reads CASSFLQGAEKLFF. The CDR3 DNA sequence: TGTGCCAGCAGCTTTCTACAGGGGGCTGAAAAACTGTTTTTT. Using reference TRBV7-9 and TRBJ1-4 for the parts outside the CDR3, the full variable domain is DTGVSQNPRHKITKRGQNVTFRCDPISEHNRLYWYRQTLGQGPEFLTYFQNEAQLEKSRLLSDRFSAERPKGSFSTLEIQRTEQGDSAMYLCASSFLQGAEKLFFGSGTQLSVL.

This chain uses TRBV30 with TRBJ2-3; a weak D match, TRBD2 (6 bases). The germline gives CDR1 GTSNPN, CDR2 SVGIG (reference sequence). The CDR3 has 13 amino acids. The V end lost 4 bases, the J end lost 6 bases, and 14 bases lay between the germline ends. CDR3 DNA: TGTGCCTGGACGGGGACTGGGAGGGATACGCAGTATTTT. Translated, it gives CAWTGTGRDTQYF.

J is TRBJ2-7 and V is TRBV5-5; 9 positions agree with TRBD2. This CDR3 contains 14 residues. Trimming removed 5 bases from V and 4 bases from J; junction bases left unmatched: 7. Germline V gene data show CDR1 as SGHKS and CDR2 as YYEKEE (reference sequence). The CDR3 bases are TGTGCCAGCAGGAGGCTAGCGGGATTATACGAGCAGTACTTC. Translation gives CASRRLAGLYEQYF.

The J gene is TRBJ2-5, the V gene TRBV2; perhaps TRBD2 as D (5 bases). CDR1 and CDR2 from the germline V gene are SNHLY and FYNNEI. The CDR3 spans 12 residues. Trimming removed 8 bases from V and 4 bases from J, with 11 bases in between. CDR3 nucleotides: TGTGCCAGCTCCCCACGGGGAGAGACCCAGTACTTC. As protein: CASSPRGETQYF.

The chain is built from TRBV5-1 and TRBJ1-2, with 7 bases identical to TRBD1. This CDR3 is built from 15 residues. Germline V gene data show CDR1 as SGHRS and CDR2 as YFSETQ. V shed 2 bases and J 0 bases; nucleotides not matched to a gene: 4. The CDR3 is CASSFRQGPNYGYTF. CDR3 sequence (DNA): TGCGCCAGCAGCTTCCGACAGGGACCTAACTATGGCTACACCTTC. Full variable domain (rest looked up from reference TRBV5-1 and TRBJ1-2): KAGVTQTPRYLIKTRGQQVTLSCSPISGHRSVSWYQQTPGQGLQFLFEYFSETQRNKGNFPGRFSGRQFSNSRSEMNVSTLELGDSALYLCASSFRQGPNYGYTFGSGTRLTVV.

J is TRBJ2-3 and V is TRBV2; 8 positions match TRBD2. This CDR3 has 15 residues. After removal of 2 bases from V and 3 bases from J, the junction contained 4 bases not matched to a gene. Germline V gives CDR1 SNHLY, CDR2 FYNNEI. The chain's CDR3 is CASSEIAGRTDTQYF. DNA for the CDR3: TGTGCCAGCAGTGAAATAGCGGGACGAACAGATACGCAGTATTTT.

The chain joins TRBV7-9 to TRBJ2-2, with 7 bases identical to TRBD1. The CDR3 runs 16 residues. V lost 5 bases, J lost 5 bases, and 11 bases stayed unmatched. Germline CDR1 SEHNR, CDR2 FQNEAQ (reference sequence). Here the CDR3 reads CASSPPRQGLTGELFF. DNA for the CDR3: TGTGCCAGCAGCCCGCCCCGACAGGGTTTGACCGGGGAGCTGTTTTTT.

The chain has TRBV28 and TRBJ1-5; TRBD1 matches at 8 bases. The germline CDR1 and CDR2 sequences are MDHEN and SYDVKM. There are 15 residues in the CDR3. V gave up 7 bases and J gave up 5 bases; unmatched junction bases: 10. CDR3: CASMAGDRYYQPQHF. As DNA, the CDR3 is TGTGCCAGCATGGCCGGGGACAGGTATTATCAGCCCCAGCATTTT.

The J gene is TRBJ2-1, the V gene TRBV12-2; TRBD2, as called in the table, went unchecked against the DNA. TRBV12-2 is a listed pseudogene. The CDR3 consists of 14 residues. The CDR3 coding sequence is TGTGCAAGCCTAGCGGGAACTACCTACAATGAGCAGTTCTTC. This codes for CASLAGTTYNEQFF.

The chain joins TRBV7-9 to TRBJ2-5; tentative D call: TRBD1 (6 bases). V dropped 4 bases and J dropped 4 bases, with 19 bases sitting between them. Germline values: CDR1 SEHNR, CDR2 FQNEAQ (reference sequence). The length of the CDR3 is 16 residues. CDR3 sequence: CASSSPGQQRGETQYF. The CDR3 DNA reads as TGTGCCAGCAGCTCTCCGGGACAACAAAGGGGAGAGACCCAGTACTTC.

V gene TRBV5-1 combines with J gene TRBJ2-1, with D possibly matching TRBD2 (5 bases). The CDR3 spans 16 residues. Looked up from germline, CDR1 is SGHRS and CDR2 is YFSETQ. V was trimmed by 0 bases and J by 4 bases, leaving 14 bases between them. The CDR3 nucleotides are TGCGCCAGCAGCTTGGCCCCGGGGAATGATTACAATGAGCAGTTCTTC. Translating gives CASSLAPGNDYNEQFF.

This clone was observed once. V and J are TRBV10-3 and TRBJ1-6; a possible D gene is TRBD1 (5 bases). The V and J ends lost 4 bases and 8 bases respectively, with 18 bases between them. Per the germline V gene, CDR1 is ENHRY and CDR2 is SYGVKD. The CDR3 has 16 residues. CDR3 coding DNA: TGTGCCATCAGTGGGGGGGGTCGCTCACTCGATTCACCCCTCCACTTT. It yields the protein CAISGGGRSLDSPLHF.

The J gene is TRBJ1-4, the V gene TRBV28; TRBD1 is a possible D gene (5 bases). Looked up from germline, CDR1 is MDHEN and CDR2 is SYDVKM. The CDR3 sequence is 12 residues long. V was pared by 6 bases and J by 8 bases, with 10 bases between. DNA of the CDR3: TGTGCCAGCAGCCGGGACCGGGAAAAACTGTTTTTT. It is translated as CASSRDREKLFF.

Concerning this clone: A read error may account for a junction end that differs from germline. The chain employs TRBV7-7 and TRBJ2-2; tentative D call: TRBD1 (5 bases). The CDR3 is 15 amino acids. In germline, CDR1 is SSHAT, CDR2 FNYEAQ (reference sequence). DNA for the CDR3: TGTGCTAGCAGCTACACAGGATTTAACACCGGGGAGCTGTTTTTT. It encodes CASSYTGFNTGELFF.

The J gene is TRBJ2-7, the V gene TRBV7-2; 9 nucleotides align to TRBD1. There are 14 residues in the CDR3. Germline V CDR1 and CDR2: SGHTA, FQGNSA. The V segment lost 6 bases and the J segment 3 bases; nucleotides outside the gene matches: 6. As DNA, the CDR3 is TGTGCCAGCAGTCCCCGGGACAGGGTCTACGAGCAGTACTTC. It yields the protein CASSPRDRVYEQYF. The complete variable domain, with remaining parts taken from reference TRBV7-2 and TRBJ2-7, reads GAGVSQSPSNKVTEKGKDVELRCDPISGHTALYWYRQSLGQGLEFLIYFQGNSAPDKSGLPSDRFSAERTGGSVSTLTIQRTQQEDSAVYLCASSPRDRVYEQYFGPGTRLTVT.

This clone appeared once. The V call is TRBV12-3 or TRBV12-4, the J call TRBJ1-2; D remains unclear. This CDR3 is built from 13 residues. V dropped 6 bases and J dropped 5 bases, with 13 bases sitting between them. CDR3 protein: CASSPGGLYGYTF. The DNA of the CDR3 is TGTGCCAGCAGCCCCGGAGGGTTATATGGCTACACCTTC.

The V call is TRBV4-2, the J call TRBJ2-2; D may be TRBD2 (6 bases). Trimming stripped 4 bases from V and 1 base from J, with 16 bases between. The CDR3 has 17 residues. Germline V gene sequence: CDR1 LGHNA, CDR2 YNFKEQ. This CDR3 reads CASSPTVGTLNTGELFF. In DNA, the CDR3 is TGTGCCAGCAGCCCAACGGTGGGGACTTTGAACACCGGGGAGCTGTTTTTT.

The V call is TRBV10-2, the J call TRBJ2-7; 11 bases are shared with TRBD2. Trimming cost V 6 bases and J 4 bases; bases outside gene matches: 5. Germline lookup yields CDR1 WSHSY and CDR2 SAAADI. The CDR3 runs to 14 residues. Here the CDR3 reads CASRGLAEKYEQYF. The DNA of the CDR3 is TGCGCCAGCAGGGGACTAGCGGAGAAGTACGAGCAGTACTTC.